This entry is about one T cell receptor beta chain. A read error may be the cause here, since a much bigger clone is one base away. The CDR3 contains 13 residues. V was shortened by 3 bases and J by 6 bases, with 11 bases between the two germline ends. Germline CDR1 and CDR2: DFQATT and SNEGSKA (reference sequence). This record belongs to a study of early T cells in non-severe SARS-CoV-2 infection. TCRdb reprocessed the 5' RACE reads via MiXCR and lists one record per CDR3 protein. This table holds more than 80,000 distinct CDR3 sequences, over 15% found once. The sequencing sample was made of whole blood. V gene TRBV20-1 combines with J gene TRBJ1-4; D is undetermined. This TCR came from an adult who was a healthcare worker with PCR-confirmed SARS-CoV-2 infection or an uninfected control (not recorded which). This CDR3 is CSASARCDEKLFF. The CDR3 coding sequence is TGCAGTGCTAGCGCCCGGTGTGATGAAAAACTGTTTTTT.